Listed here are 32 T cell receptor beta chains from one sample, sequenced in a study of cytomegalovirus exposure and HLA in healthy donors. The PCR contained 60 Vbeta and 13 Jbeta primers. Only in-frame clones appear in the TCRdb table, and some are missing; sequencing was by immunoSEQ multiplex PCR. Recorded for this sample: 50,000 or so clones. Sequences were obtained from PBMCs. Receptors originate from a man aged 35-49 years in good health and CMV-seropositive.

This chain uses TRBV18 with TRBJ2-1, with a weak D call TRBD1 (5 bases). CDR1 and CDR2 (germline): KGHSH, LQKENI. The CDR3 extends over 12 amino acids. V was trimmed by 4 bases and J by 9 bases, leaving 10 bases between them. The CDR3: CASSQDSPEQFF. The CDR3 nucleotides read TGTGCCAGCTCACAAGACAGTCCTGAGCAGTTCTTC.

The genes are TRBV7-9 and TRBJ2-7; a weak D match, TRBD2 (5 bases). V lost 5 bases and J 0 bases, leaving 14 bases between the germline ends. Looked up from germline, CDR1 is SEHNR and CDR2 is FQNEAQ (reference sequence). This CDR3 region has 15 residues. Here the CDR3 DNA reads TGTGCCAGCAGCCACACTAGTTATAGCTCCTACGAGCAGTACTTC. Protein product: CASSHTSYSSYEQYF.

The chain has TRBV7-3 and TRBJ1-2; D not resolved. The CDR3 runs to 14 residues. The V end lost 5 bases, the J end lost 6 bases, and 16 bases lay between the germline ends. Germline assignment: CDR1 SGHTA and CDR2 FQGTGA. DNA for the CDR3: TGTGCCAGCAGCAAACGTGACATGTCGGATGGCTACACCTTC. Its protein product is CASSKRDMSDGYTF.

The chain has TRBV9 and TRBJ2-1; 12 bases agree with TRBD1. The germline gives CDR1 SGDLS, CDR2 YYNGEE. V shed 3 bases, J shed 8 bases, and the junction held 9 bases outside the gene matches. This CDR3 is built from 16 residues. CDR3 bases: TGTGCCAGCAGCGAAACCGGGACAGGGGGCTTGGATGAGCAGTTCTTC. Protein sequence: CASSETGTGGLDEQFF.

The chain uses TRBV14 and TRBJ2-1; 8 bases match TRBD1. Germline lookup yields CDR1 SGHDN and CDR2 FVKESK. The V gene end was trimmed by 4 bases and the J gene end by 4 bases; junction bases not matched to a gene: 6. The CDR3 is 15 amino acids. The CDR3 region is CASSRGTGSYNEQFF. CDR3 coding DNA: TGTGCCAGCAGCCGCGGGACAGGTTCGTACAATGAGCAGTTCTTC.

The rearrangement joins TRBV28 to TRBJ2-5, with D tentatively TRBD1 (6 bases). Trimming shortened V by 10 bases and J by 4 bases, and 13 bases separated the two germline ends. The CDR3 contains 12 residues. Germline assignment: CDR1 MDHEN and CDR2 SYDVKM. The CDR3 sequence is CAITGTLETQYF. CDR3 DNA: TGTGCCATTACAGGGACCTTAGAGACCCAGTACTTC.

This rearrangement joins TRBV10-3 to TRBJ2-1; D remains ambiguous. Trimming pared 0 bases from V and 5 bases from J, leaving 8 bases between. This CDR3 is built from 14 residues. In germline, CDR1 is ENHRY, CDR2 SYGVKD. CDR3: CAISESGSNNEQFF. CDR3 DNA sequence: TGTGCCATCAGTGAGTCTGGCTCAAACAATGAGCAGTTCTTC.

J is TRBJ2-1 and V is TRBV7-9, with TRBD2 matching over 9 bases. The CDR3 is 17 residues long. The germline V gene encodes CDR1 SEHNR and CDR2 FQNEAQ (reference sequence). V was pared by 2 bases and J by 4 bases, with 9 bases of the junction left unmatched. The CDR3 coding sequence is TGTGCCAGCAGCTTAAGACCAGGCGGGGGGGCGTACAATGAGCAGTTCTTC. This translates into CASSLRPGGGAYNEQFF.

The chain employs TRBV6-1 and TRBJ2-7; TRBD1 might be the D (5 bases). Per germline, CDR1 MNHNS and CDR2 SASEGT. V lost 4 bases and J 8 bases, leaving 12 bases between the germline ends. The CDR3 is 12 residues long. The CDR3: CASSAQEIQQYF. The CDR3 nucleotides read TGTGCCAGCAGTGCACAGGAGATCCAGCAGTACTTC.

This chain connects TRBV7-2 to TRBJ1-2; 9 nucleotides agree with TRBD1. The CDR3 extends over 12 amino acids. V lost 4 bases to trimming and J lost 6 bases; unmatched junction nucleotides: 0. Germline V gene sequence: CDR1 SGHTA, CDR2 FQGNSA. This CDR3 reads CASSWTGDGYTF. In DNA form, the CDR3 reads TGTGCCAGCAGCTGGACAGGGGATGGCTACACCTTC. Complete variable domain (other parts from reference TRBV7-2 and TRBJ1-2): GAGVSQSPSNKVTEKGKDVELRCDPISGHTALYWYRQSLGQGLEFLIYFQGNSAPDKSGLPSDRFSAERTGGSVSTLTIQRTQQEDSAVYLCASSWTGDGYTFGSGTRLTVV.

The rearrangement uses TRBV6-5 and TRBJ1-3; D is undetermined. Between the trimmed V and J ends, which lost 5 bases and 3 bases, there was a span of 11 bases. Germline V gene data show CDR1 as MNHEY and CDR2 as SVGAGI. The length of the CDR3 is 14 residues. The CDR3 DNA reads TGTGCCAGCAGTAGGGAGTCTCGTGGAAACACCATATATTTT. As protein: CASSRESRGNTIYF.

V is TRBV7-2 and J is TRBJ2-5; 7 nucleotides agree with TRBD2. Germline V CDR1 and CDR2: SGHTA, FQGNSA. The ends lost 4 bases at V and 5 bases at J; junction bases unmatched: 4. The CDR3 contains 13 residues. The CDR3: CASSSYGGETQYF. In DNA, the CDR3 is TGTGCCAGCAGCTCCTACGGGGGGGAGACCCAGTACTTC.

The V call is TRBV18, the J call TRBJ2-5; TRBD2 matches 8 bases. The germline V gene encodes CDR1 KGHSH and CDR2 LQKENI. V shed 3 bases, J shed 7 bases, and the junction held 4 bases outside the gene matches. The CDR3 consists of 13 residues. The CDR3 coding sequence is TGTGCCAGCTCACCGGGACGGGGGGGGACCCAGTACTTC. Translating gives CASSPGRGGTQYF.

The chain combines TRBV6-5 with TRBJ2-2; D possibly corresponds to TRBD2 (5 bases). The CDR3 covers 13 residues. The ends were cut back, 2 bases at V and 4 bases at J, with 5 bases in the middle. Germline values: CDR1 MNHEY, CDR2 SVGAGI. CDR3 sequence: CASSYSGTGELFF. CDR3 bases: TGTGCCAGCAGTTACAGCGGCACCGGGGAGCTGTTTTTT.

The chain combines TRBV30 with TRBJ1-2; TRBD1 agrees at 9 bases. The CDR3 has 13 amino acids. The V gene's germline CDR1 is GTSNPN and CDR2 SVGIG (reference sequence). Unmatched junction bases numbered 3, after V lost 3 bases and J lost 4 bases. The DNA of the CDR3 is TGTGCCTGGAGCTGGGACAGGGCCTATGGCTACACCTTC. Its protein product is CAWSWDRAYGYTF.

As regards this clone: One junction end disagrees with the germline gene, perhaps due to a read error. CDR3 nucleotide sequence: TGCAGCGTCGAAGTCTCAGGGGCCGAGCAGTACTTC. This translates into CSVEVSGAEQYF. The chain couples TRBV29-1 to TRBJ2-7; TRBD1 is a possible D gene (6 bases). CDR1 and CDR2 (germline): SQVTM, ANQGSEA. The CDR3 has 12 residues.

The V call is TRBV4-3, the J call TRBJ2-6; TRBD1 might be the D (6 bases). CDR3 length equals 16 residues. Trimming took off 2 bases at V and 1 base at J, with 9 bases between the two ends. The germline CDR1 and CDR2 sequences are LGHNA and YSLEER. The CDR3 DNA follows: TGCGCCAGCAGCCAACTAACAGGGTCTGGGGCCAACGTCCTGACTTTC. This sequence encodes CASSQLTGSGANVLTF.

The gene calls are TRBV5-6 and TRBJ2-5, with 9 nucleotides matching TRBD1. Germline loops: CDR1 SGHDT, CDR2 YYEEEE. This CDR3 spans 14 amino acids. V lost 1 base to trimming and J lost 8 bases; unmatched junction nucleotides: 6. CDR3 in amino acids: CASSLLGQGDTQYF. DNA for the CDR3: TGTGCCAGCAGCTTGTTGGGACAGGGCGATACCCAGTACTTC.

The chain couples TRBV7-3 to TRBJ2-2; D gene uncertain. This CDR3 is 18 amino acids long. The germline V and J ends were trimmed by 1 base and 2 bases, with 17 bases remaining between them. Germline-derived CDR1 and CDR2 are SGHTA and FQGTGA. The CDR3 here is CASSLMPPQLPNTGELFF. The CDR3 region has the DNA TGTGCCAGCAGCTTAATGCCGCCACAGCTGCCTAACACCGGGGAGCTGTTTTTT.

This chain's CDR3 is CASSQTGPPDTQYF. The CDR3, as DNA: TGTGCCAGCTCACAAACCGGTCCCCCAGATACGCAGTATTTT. The chain couples TRBV18 to TRBJ2-3; D is undetermined. CDR1 is KGHSH and CDR2 is LQKENI in the germline V gene. The CDR3 length is 14 residues. V was shortened by 4 bases and J by 4 bases, with 12 bases between the two germline ends.

The genes are TRBV6-6 and TRBJ1-3, with D possibly being TRBD1 (5 bases). From germline, CDR1 is MNHNY and CDR2 SVGAGI (reference sequence). Trimming took 7 bases from V and 3 from J, leaving 16 bases between them. There are 15 residues in the CDR3. The CDR3 coding sequence is TGTGCCAGCATCTCATGGGGGGAACGTGGAAACACCATATATTTT. Protein: CASISWGERGNTIYF.

This chain uses TRBV4-1 with TRBJ2-1, with D perhaps matching TRBD2 (6 bases). CDR1 and CDR2 (germline): MGHRA, YSYEKL. The V gene lost 1 base and the J gene lost 5 bases, with 21 bases spanning the gap. The CDR3 runs 18 residues. CDR3 nucleotides: TGCGCCAGCAGCCAAGGCCCTCCTACTAGCTGGGGTGACAATGAGCAGTTCTTC. This gives the protein CASSQGPPTSWGDNEQFF.

The V and J genes are TRBV6-1 and TRBJ2-7, with TRBD2 matching 10 bases. Germline-derived CDR1 and CDR2 are MNHNS and SASEGT. The CDR3 runs to 15 residues. The V and J ends lost 6 bases and 2 bases, in that order; junction bases with no gene match: 7. The CDR3 bases are TGTGCCAGCAGGGTCCTACTAGCGGGGACCTACGAGCAGTACTTC. Translating it yields CASRVLLAGTYEQYF.

The gene calls are TRBV27 and TRBJ2-7; TRBD2 is a possible D gene (6 bases). Germline loops: CDR1 MNHEY, CDR2 SMNVEV (reference sequence). V was clipped by 3 bases and J by 7 bases, with 10 bases between them. This CDR3 is built from 12 residues. CDR3 DNA sequence: TGTGCCAGCAGTTTTGGAGGGAATGAGCAGTACTTC. It encodes CASSFGGNEQYF.

This chain connects TRBV2 to TRBJ2-7; 9 positions agree with TRBD1. This CDR3 has 15 residues. CDR1 and CDR2 (germline): SNHLY, FYNNEI. Trimming at V came to 5 bases and at J to 4 bases, leaving 9 bases not matched to a gene. The CDR3 region is CASSPPGQGFYEQYF. The CDR3 bases are TGTGCCAGCAGTCCACCGGGACAGGGTTTTTACGAGCAGTACTTC. Using reference TRBV2 and TRBJ2-7 for the parts outside the CDR3, the full variable domain is EPEVTQTPSHQVTQMGQEVILRCVPISNHLYFYWYRQILGQKVEFLVSFYNNEISEKSEIFDDQFSVERPDGSNFTLKIRSTKLEDSAMYFCASSPPGQGFYEQYFGPGTRLTVT.

The CDR3 sequence: CASRRSGNEQFF. The CDR3 DNA is TGTGCCAGCAGGAGGAGCGGCAATGAGCAGTTCTTC. V is TRBV6-1 and J is TRBJ2-1, with D possibly being TRBD2 (5 bases). The CDR3 spans 12 residues. Germline CDR1 reads MNHNS; CDR2 reads SASEGT. V lost 6 bases and J 6 bases, leaving 9 bases between the germline ends.

The CDR3 DNA sequence: TGTGCCAGCTCACAAGGGCCCGGGGAATACGAGCAGTACTTC. This gives the protein CASSQGPGEYEQYF. The rearrangement joins TRBV18 to TRBJ2-5, with D possibly matching TRBD2 (5 bases). With the DNA end fitting TRBJ2-7 better, the J assignment may be wrong. Germline V gene data show CDR1 as KGHSH and CDR2 as LQKENI. The CDR3 sequence is 14 residues long.

This rearrangement joins TRBV28 to TRBJ1-2; D perhaps matches TRBD1 (6 bases). V lost 4 bases and J lost 4, with 10 bases in between. Germline CDR1 and CDR2: MDHEN and SYDVKM. The CDR3 contains 13 residues. The CDR3: CASSSGEIYGYTF. The CDR3 DNA follows: TGTGCCAGCAGTTCAGGGGAGATCTATGGCTACACCTTC.

V usage is TRBV5-1 and J usage is TRBJ1-1; D is ambiguous. The germline CDR1 and CDR2 sequences are SGHRS and YFSETQ. The V gene lost 2 bases and the J gene lost 1 base, with 6 bases spanning the gap. The length of the CDR3 is 13 residues. The CDR3 DNA reads TGCGCCAGCAGCTTCATGGCGAACACTGAAGCTTTCTTT. This encodes CASSFMANTEAFF. Full variable domain (rest looked up from reference TRBV5-1 and TRBJ1-1): KAGVTQTPRYLIKTRGQQVTLSCSPISGHRSVSWYQQTPGQGLQFLFEYFSETQRNKGNFPGRFSGRQFSNSRSEMNVSTLELGDSALYLCASSFMANTEAFFGQGTRLTVV.

This rearrangement joins TRBV10-2 to TRBJ2-7; TRBD2 agrees at 12 bases. Germline V CDR1 and CDR2: WSHSY, SAAADI. The length of the CDR3 is 18 residues. J gave up 2 bases and V 5 bases, and 13 bases lay outside the gene matches. The CDR3 region has the DNA TGCGCCAGCAGTCCGGGACTAGCGGGCCACTTGTCAACCTACGAGCAGTACTTC. It encodes CASSPGLAGHLSTYEQYF.

The chain carries TRBV7-9 and TRBJ1-4; TRBD1 might be the D (5 bases). The CDR3 sequence is 12 residues long. V lost 10 bases to trimming and J lost 2 bases, with 8 bases between them. Germline CDR1 is SEHNR and CDR2 is FQNEAQ (reference sequence). Here the CDR3 DNA reads TGTGCCACAGGGAGGACTAATGAAAAACTGTTTTTT. Protein product: CATGRTNEKLFF.

V gene TRBV19 combines with J gene TRBJ2-5, with D possibly matching TRBD2 (6 bases). This CDR3 has 15 amino acids. Germline CDR1 and CDR2: LNHDA and SQIVND (reference sequence). Trimming pared 7 bases from V and 5 bases from J, leaving 20 bases between. CDR3 sequence: CASNIALVGRETQYF. CDR3 DNA sequence: TGTGCCAGTAATATCGCCCTCGTAGGGAGGGAGACCCAGTACTTC.